This TCR beta chain is drawn from a study of T cells in Graves' hyperthyroidism and ophthalmopathy. A note on this clonotype: As yet, its antigen is unknown.

Study-level results: Most thyroid clonotypes with frequency above 0.001 were detected in blood.

J was trimmed by 2 bases and V by 6 bases; bases with no gene match: 2. The CDR3 is 14 residues long. It was RNA transcripts that yielded the amplified TCR beta CDR3 regions. Using the HTBI primer set, a first-round RT-PCR was run on the TCR CDR3. TCRdb redid the calling of the multiplex PCR reads with MiXCR, one entry per CDR3 protein. The data show approximately 40,000 distinct CDR3 sequences, 52% seen once. J is TRBJ2-7 and V is TRBV12-3 or TRBV12-4; TRBD2 agrees at 12 bases. The sequenced sample was blood. The receptor was isolated from a man aged 35 to 55 with Graves' ophthalmopathy. The CDR3 nucleotides read TGTGCCAGCAGCCCTAGCGGGGGGGCCTACGAGCAGTACTTC. Protein sequence: CASSPSGGAYEQYF.